This T cell receptor beta chain comes out of a study of T cell changes during pregnancy in multiple sclerosis. Sequencing used immunoSEQ multiplex PCR; TCRdb keeps in-frame clones, though not all of them. Here the sample spans fewer than 45,000 clones, about 89% being singletons. With 6 bases clipped from V and 4 bases from J, the junction kept 10 bases outside the gene matches. The CDR3 is 14 amino acids. Germline V gene lookup returns CDR1 SQVTM and CDR2 ANQGSEA. Sequenced material: CD4+ T cells from peripheral blood mononuclear cells, taken in the third trimester of pregnancy. The sequence was collected from a female donor in good health, enrolled as a control in a pregnancy study. The chain links TRBV29-1 to TRBJ1-2; 8 positions match TRBD1. CDR3 region: CSVGQGRSGYGYTF. DNA of the CDR3: TGCAGCGTCGGACAGGGCAGATCTGGCTATGGCTACACCTTC.